The clone carrying this TCR beta chain was picked up many times. Its antigen is not identified. The length of the CDR3 is 13 residues. Trimming removed 2 bases from V and 1 base from J, with 5 bases in between. The germline V gene encodes CDR1 KGHSH and CDR2 LQKENI. Preparation of TCR beta libraries was done by quantitative 5'-RACE with molecular barcodes. Via MiXCR, TCRdb re-called the 5' RACE reads, giving one row per CDR3 protein. The data show tens of thousands of distinct CDR3 sequences, with around 26% seen just once and around 60% held by the top ten. This sample is part of a study of CD8 T cells in ankylosing spondylitis. General observations from the study: Past research had described some motif variants in reactive arthritis synovial fluid and blood. Disease-linked clones were reportedly significantly enriched in matched ankylosing spondylitis synovial fluid. Ankylosing spondylitis blood seemed to carry a telltale TCR beta motif made of roughly 8 highly homologous variants.

The chain uses TRBV18 and TRBJ1-1; D gene uncertain. Sequencing was performed on blood, either unsorted or a sorted T cell fraction (not recorded which). The origin of this receptor is a male donor with ankylosing spondylitis or in good health (not recorded which). The CDR3 DNA is TGTGCCAGCTCACCAGGCAGGAACACTGAAGCTTTCTTT. The encoded protein is CASSPGRNTEAFF.